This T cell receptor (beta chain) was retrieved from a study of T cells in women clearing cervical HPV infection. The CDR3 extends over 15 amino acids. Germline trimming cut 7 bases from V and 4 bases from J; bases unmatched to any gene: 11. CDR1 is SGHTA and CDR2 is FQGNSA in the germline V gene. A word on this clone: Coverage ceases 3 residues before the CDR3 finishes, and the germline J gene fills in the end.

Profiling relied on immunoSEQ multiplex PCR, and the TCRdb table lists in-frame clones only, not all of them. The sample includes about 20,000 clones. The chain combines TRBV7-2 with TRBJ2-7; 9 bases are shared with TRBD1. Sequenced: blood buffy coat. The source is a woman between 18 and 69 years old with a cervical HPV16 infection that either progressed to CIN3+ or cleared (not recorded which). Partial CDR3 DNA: TGTGCCAGCACCAAATCCGGGACAGGGATATACGAG. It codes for CASTKSGTGIYE. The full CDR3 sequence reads CASTKSGTGIYEQYF.